This TCR beta chain stems from a study of blood T cell repertoires in COVID-19. Across the whole study: There were acute and convalescent COVID-19 samples, and they came from the United States, Italy and Spain. PBMCs, B-cell-depleted T cells, or T cells were the source of the cDNA or gDNA that made up the material.

V lost 8 bases to trimming and J lost 3 bases; unmatched junction nucleotides: 8. The CDR3 extends over 15 amino acids. Germline lookup yields CDR1 SNHLY and CDR2 FYNNEI. Original processing methods: Reference gene primer amplification in the assay estimated nucleated cell counts. Assay: immunoSEQ multiplex PCR; the TCRdb copy retains only in-frame clones and omits some. V and J calls and clone size are given by that table; D and trimming were obtained from the DNA. The table has about 130,000 clones, 75% to 90% seen once. This clonotype was obtained from a woman in her forties or fifties who had recovered from COVID-19. The chain employs TRBV2 and TRBJ2-2; TRBD1 matches at 8 bases. The source material was peripheral blood. This CDR3 is CASGPDRAHTGELFF. CDR3 bases: TGTGCCAGCGGTCCGGACAGGGCTCACACCGGGGAGCTGTTTTTT. Full variable domain (outside the CDR3, taken from reference TRBV2 and TRBJ2-2): EPEVTQTPSHQVTQMGQEVILRCVPISNHLYFYWYRQILGQKVEFLVSFYNNEISEKSEIFDDQFSVERPDGSNFTLKIRSTKLEDSAMYFCASGPDRAHTGELFFGEGSRLTVL.